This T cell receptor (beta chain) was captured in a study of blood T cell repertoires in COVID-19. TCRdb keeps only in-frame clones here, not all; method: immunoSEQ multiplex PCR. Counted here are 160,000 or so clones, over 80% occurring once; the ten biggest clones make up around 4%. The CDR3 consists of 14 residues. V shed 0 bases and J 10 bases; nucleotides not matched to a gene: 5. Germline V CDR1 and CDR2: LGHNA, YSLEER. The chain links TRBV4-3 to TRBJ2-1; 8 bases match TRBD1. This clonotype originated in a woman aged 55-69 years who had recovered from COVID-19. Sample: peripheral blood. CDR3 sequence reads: CASSQDSDREEQFF. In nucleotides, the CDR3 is TGCGCCAGCAGCCAAGACTCGGACAGGGAGGAGCAGTTCTTC.